What follows are 11 T cell receptor beta chains derived from one specimen sequenced in a study of CD8 T cells in Susac syndrome. Random hexamers served to reverse transcribe roughly 0.45 to 1 ug RNA. TCRdb analysed the immunoSEQ multiplex PCR reads with MiXCR anew, one entry per CDR3 protein. Of hundreds of thousands of distinct CDR3 sequences detected, 85% to 90% appear once; the ten largest clones hold under 0.15%. Sequenced input: CD8+ T cells from PBMCs. The source is a human donor with multiple sclerosis.

The rearrangement joins TRBV9 to TRBJ2-3, with 10 bases lining up with TRBD1. Germline-derived CDR1 and CDR2 are SGDLS and YYNGEE. Trimming cost V 3 bases and J 2 bases; bases outside gene matches: 15. CDR3 length: 19 residues. The CDR3 region is CASSGRDRGREPLTDTQYF. The CDR3, as DNA: TGTGCCAGCAGCGGCCGGGACAGGGGACGGGAACCACTCACAGATACGCAGTATTTT.

The chain employs TRBV7-2 and TRBJ1-6; D uncertain. Germline CDR1 is SGHTA and CDR2 is FQGNSA. CDR3 length equals 14 residues. V lost 8 bases to trimming and J lost 1 base, with 9 bases between them. CDR3 bases: TGTGCCAGCTATCCCGCTTCCTATAATTCACCCCTCCACTTT. This gives the protein CASYPASYNSPLHF. The entire variable domain, with the rest obtained from reference TRBV7-2 and TRBJ1-6, is as follows: GAGVSQSPSNKVTEKGKDVELRCDPISGHTALYWYRQSLGQGLEFLIYFQGNSAPDKSGLPSDRFSAERTGGSVSTLTIQRTQQEDSAVYLCASYPASYNSPLHFGNGTRLTVT.

The chain is built from TRBV27 and TRBJ1-6; 10 bases are a match to TRBD1. This CDR3 comprises 19 residues. V gave up 5 bases and J gave up 10 bases; unmatched junction bases: 20. The germline V gene encodes CDR1 MNHEY and CDR2 SMNVEV (reference sequence). CDR3 residues: CASSPTPLLDRGRLSPLHF. CDR3 DNA: TGTGCCAGCAGTCCAACGCCGCTATTGGACAGGGGGAGACTCTCACCCCTCCACTTT.

DNA for the CDR3: TGTGCCAGCCAGCCCCGACTATTAACAGATACGCAGTATTTT. Translated: CASQPRLLTDTQYF. The genes are TRBV6-4 and TRBJ2-3; perhaps TRBD2 as D (5 bases). This CDR3 is built from 14 residues. CDR1 is MRHNA and CDR2 is SNTAGT in the germline V gene. V was trimmed by 8 bases and J by 3 bases, leaving 15 bases between them.

V usage is TRBV5-6 and J usage is TRBJ2-2; the D is unclear. From germline, CDR1 is SGHDT and CDR2 YYEEEE. The CDR3 is 15 amino acids. Trimming removed 0 bases from V and 8 bases from J, with 14 bases in between. Here the CDR3 reads CASSLGHYPVGELFF. The CDR3 DNA reads TGTGCCAGCAGCTTGGGACACTACCCCGTTGGGGAGCTGTTTTTT.

This clonotype was recorded once. The rearrangement links TRBV10-3 to TRBJ2-1; 8 bases agree with TRBD2. The CDR3 has 16 residues. Germline-derived CDR1 and CDR2 are ENHRY and SYGVKD. V dropped 5 bases and J dropped 2; count of bases not matched to a gene: 8. The CDR3 DNA is TGTGCCATCAGTTCAGTAGCGGGGAAAACCTACAATGAGCAGTTCTTC. It yields the protein CAISSVAGKTYNEQFF.

The chain combines TRBV3-1 with TRBJ2-5; no reliable D call. V lost 4 bases and J lost 1, with 7 bases in between. Germline V gene data show CDR1 as LGHDT and CDR2 as YNNKEL (reference sequence). The CDR3 contains 13 residues. The CDR3, as DNA: TGTGCCAGCAGCCGGGTAGTCCAAGAGACCCAGTACTTC. Residues: CASSRVVQETQYF.

The V gene is TRBV19, the J gene TRBJ2-1; D is possibly TRBD2 (5 bases). CDR1 and CDR2 (germline): LNHDA, SQIVND (reference sequence). The CDR3 is 17 residues long. Trimming stripped 6 bases from V and 0 bases from J, with 18 bases between. CDR3 region: CASRRLASSDSYNEQFF. The DNA for the CDR3 is TGTGCCAGTAGGCGGCTAGCCTCATCCGACTCCTACAATGAGCAGTTCTTC.

The chain uses TRBV12-3 or TRBV12-4 and TRBJ2-1, with 8 bases lining up with TRBD1. The CDR3 has 12 residues. V was clipped by 8 bases and J by 10 bases; unmatched bases: 7. The CDR3 sequence: CASAWTGSEQFF. In DNA, the CDR3 is TGTGCCAGCGCCTGGACAGGGAGCGAGCAGTTCTTC.

The genes are TRBV5-1 and TRBJ1-1; D perhaps matches TRBD1 (5 bases). The CDR3 length is 15 residues. Looked up from germline, CDR1 is SGHRS and CDR2 is YFSETQ. Trimming removed 4 bases at V and 1 base at J, with 14 bases between. This CDR3 reads CASSVRTTRNTEAFF. The CDR3 DNA reads TGCGCCAGCAGCGTACGGACAACTAGGAACACTGAAGCTTTCTTT.

This chain connects TRBV6-5 to TRBJ2-1; the D gene is possibly TRBD1 (7 bases). The CDR3 contains 14 residues. The germline gives CDR1 MNHEY, CDR2 SVGAGI. The ends were cut back, 7 bases at V and 2 bases at J, with 12 bases in the middle. The CDR3 sequence: CASTQGGPYNEQFF. As DNA, the CDR3 is TGTGCCAGCACTCAGGGGGGCCCCTACAATGAGCAGTTCTTC.